This is a list of T cell receptor beta chains from one sample in a study of blood T cell repertoires in COVID-19. Repertoires were generated with immunoSEQ multiplex PCR, while TCRdb's copy carries only in-frame clones and drops some. Among 200,000 to 250,000 clones listed, approximately 90% were seen once. Sequencing used PBMCs or T cells enriched from blood (not recorded which). The receptors originated from a middle-aged man who had recovered from COVID-19. CDR3s include the opening cysteine and the closing phenylalanine or tryptophan. A D gene is named only where the DNA matches it firmly. The size of a clone is reported for some rows only, either as once, few or many, or as a class for expanded clones.

V gene: TRBV28; CDR3 length: 17; D gene: NA; J gene: TRBJ1-2; clone size: many; CDR3 DNA: TGTGCCAGCAGTTTTGACAGTAGGCACCCCTCTAACTATGGCTACACCTTC; CDR3 protein: CASSFDSRHPSNYGYTF
V gene: TRBV19; CDR3 length: 14; D gene: NA; J gene: TRBJ1-1; clone size: NA; CDR3 DNA: TGTGCCAGTAGTATCTCAGGGGCCGCCACTGAAGCTTTCTTT; CDR3 protein: CASSISGAATEAFF
V gene: TRBV9; CDR3 length: 14; D gene: NA; J gene: TRBJ1-5; clone size: NA; CDR3 DNA: TGTGCTAGCAGCGTAGGCAGCGACAATCAGCCCCAGCATTTT; CDR3 protein: CASSVGSDNQPQHF
V gene: TRBV13; CDR3 length: 16; D gene: TRBD2; J gene: TRBJ2-7; clone size: once; CDR3 DNA: TGTGCCAGCAGCTTAGCTAGCGGGAGCTTGTCCTACGAGCAGTACTTC; CDR3 protein: CASSLASGSLSYEQYF
V gene: TRBV19; CDR3 length: 14; D gene: NA; J gene: TRBJ2-7; clone size: NA; CDR3 DNA: TGTGCCAGTAGTATAGAGGAGGGTAAGCACGAGCAGTACTTC; CDR3 protein: CASSIEEGKHEQYF
V gene: TRBV6-5; CDR3 length: 14; D gene: NA; J gene: TRBJ1-1; clone size: NA; CDR3 DNA: TGTGCCAGCAGTTACTCGTTCCGAGACACTGAAGCTTTCTTT; CDR3 protein: CASSYSFRDTEAFF
V gene: TRBV7-9; CDR3 length: 18; D gene: TRBD2; J gene: TRBJ2-7; clone size: NA; CDR3 DNA: TGTGCCAGCAGCCCCCGTTTCGGAAACGGGACTAGCGCCTACGAGCAGTACTTC; CDR3 protein: CASSPRFGNGTSAYEQYF
V gene: TRBV24-1; CDR3 length: 15; D gene: NA; J gene: TRBJ2-2; clone size: NA; CDR3 DNA: TGTGCCACCAGTGTTGTGGGCTCAAACACCGGGGAGCTGTTTTTT; CDR3 protein: CATSVVGSNTGELFF
V gene: TRBV29-1; CDR3 length: 13; D gene: NA; J gene: TRBJ1-5; clone size: NA; CDR3 DNA: TGCAGCGCCGGACAGTATAGCAATCAGCCCCAGCATTTT; CDR3 protein: CSAGQYSNQPQHF
V gene: TRBV5-1; CDR3 length: 11; D gene: NA; J gene: TRBJ2-1; clone size: few; CDR3 DNA: TGCGCCAGCAGCTTGGAAACTGGGCAGTTCTTC; CDR3 protein: CASSLETGQFF
V gene: TRBV7-6; CDR3 length: 17; D gene: TRBD2; J gene: TRBJ2-2; clone size: NA; CDR3 DNA: TGTGCCAGCAGCTTAAGGTCTAGCGGGGGCAACACCGGGGAGCTGTTTTTT; CDR3 protein: CASSLRSSGGNTGELFF
V gene: TRBV30; CDR3 length: 12; D gene: TRBD1; J gene: TRBJ1-2; clone size: NA; CDR3 DNA: TGTGCCTGGGGGACAGGGGGCCCTGGCTACACCTTC; CDR3 protein: CAWGTGGPGYTF
V gene: TRBV30; CDR3 length: 13; D gene: NA; J gene: TRBJ1-1; clone size: NA; CDR3 DNA: TGTGCCTGGAGTGTGGGGGGGAACACTGAAGCTTTCTTT; CDR3 protein: CAWSVGGNTEAFF
V gene: TRBV28; CDR3 length: 16; D gene: TRBD1; J gene: TRBJ1-1; clone size: NA; CDR3 DNA: TGTGCCAGCAGTCATGGGACAGCGAATCCGAACACTGAAGCTTTCTTT; CDR3 protein: CASSHGTANPNTEAFF
V gene: TRBV28; CDR3 length: 15; D gene: TRBD1; J gene: TRBJ1-5; clone size: few; CDR3 DNA: TGTGCCACCACCCAAGCGGGACAGGGGGATCAGCCCCAGCATTTT; CDR3 protein: CATTQAGQGDQPQHF
V gene: TRBV11-2; CDR3 length: 15; D gene: NA; J gene: TRBJ2-7; clone size: NA; CDR3 DNA: TGTGCCAGCAGCTTAGCCCCAGGGATGCGGTACGAGCAGTACTTC; CDR3 protein: CASSLAPGMRYEQYF
V gene: TRBV6-2/TRBV6-3; CDR3 length: 12; D gene: NA; J gene: TRBJ1-5; clone size: NA; CDR3 DNA: TGTGCCAGCAGTTATCTCTCGCAGCCCCAGCATTTT; CDR3 protein: CASSYLSQPQHF
V gene: TRBV27; CDR3 length: 14; D gene: TRBD2; J gene: TRBJ2-1; clone size: NA; CDR3 DNA: TGTGCCAGCAGTTCGACTAGCGGGAGCAATGAGCAGTTCTTC; CDR3 protein: CASSSTSGSNEQFF
V gene: TRBV5-1; CDR3 length: 14; D gene: NA; J gene: TRBJ2-5; clone size: once; CDR3 DNA: TGCGCCAGCAGCTGGATGGGGGGTCGGGAGACCCAGTACTTC; CDR3 protein: CASSWMGGRETQYF
V gene: TRBV5-5; CDR3 length: 18; D gene: TRBD1; J gene: TRBJ2-5; clone size: NA; CDR3 DNA: TGTGCCAGCAGCTTGGGATCTGACGGGACAGTGGGGATGGAGACCCAGTACTTC; CDR3 protein: CASSLGSDGTVGMETQYF